A single sample gave rise to the 31 T cell receptor beta chains below, sequenced in a study of blood T cell repertoires in COVID-19. Sequencing used immunoSEQ multiplex PCR; TCRdb keeps in-frame clones, though not all of them. Of a few hundred thousand clones listed, around 84% are singletons. The specimen sequenced was PBMCs or T cells enriched from blood (not recorded which). The receptors originated from a man between 25 and 39 years old with acute COVID-19.

The chain uses TRBV29-1 and TRBJ2-5; unclear D gene. CDR3 size: 12 residues. Germline V gene data show CDR1 as SQVTM and CDR2 as ANQGSEA. Trimming took off 2 bases at V and 1 base at J, with 5 bases between the two ends. DNA of the CDR3: TGCAGCGTTGAACAAATCCAAGAGACCCAGTACTTC. Its protein is CSVEQIQETQYF. The full variable domain, completed using reference TRBV29-1 and TRBJ2-5, is SAVISQKPSRDICQRGTSLTIQCQVDSQVTMMFWYRQQPGQSLTLIATANQGSEATYESGFVIDKFPISRPNLTFSTLTVSNMSPEDSSIYLCSVEQIQETQYFGPGTRLLVL.

The rearrangement joins TRBV6-5 to TRBJ2-4; D might be TRBD1 (6 bases). This CDR3 spans 13 amino acids. Germline V CDR1 and CDR2: MNHEY, SVGAGI. Trimming shortened V by 5 bases and J by 5 bases, and 10 bases separated the two germline ends. CDR3 DNA sequence: TGTGCCAGCAGTCCGGGACAACAAAACATTCAGTACTTC. This translates into CASSPGQQNIQYF.

Worth noting for this clone: One junction end disagrees with the germline gene, perhaps due to a read error. The chain carries TRBV5-1 and TRBJ2-2; tentative D call: TRBD2 (5 bases). The V gene's germline CDR1 is SGHRS and CDR2 YFSETQ. This CDR3 is 13 amino acids long. The CDR3 DNA sequence: TGTGCCAGCAGCTTGAACGGACGCGAGGGACTGTTTTTT. As protein: CASSLNGREGLFF.

V is TRBV6-1 and J is TRBJ2-3; TRBD2 matches 8 bases. Per germline, CDR1 MNHNS and CDR2 SASEGT. V lost 3 bases, J lost 0 bases, and 8 bases stayed unmatched. There are 17 residues in the CDR3. The CDR3 loop reads CASSEGLDYTSTDTQYF. The CDR3 bases are TGTGCCAGCAGTGAGGGACTAGACTACACTAGCACAGATACGCAGTATTTT.

This rearrangement joins TRBV18 to TRBJ1-1; D gene uncertain. V was shortened by 0 bases and J by 4 bases, with 15 bases between the two germline ends. The CDR3 loop spans 16 amino acids. Looked up from germline, CDR1 is KGHSH and CDR2 is LQKENI. In DNA form, the CDR3 reads TGTGCCAGCTCACCACCCTCCGCGACAACCACCACTGAAGCTTTCTTT. Amino acids: CASSPPSATTTTEAFF.

The V and J genes are TRBV2 and TRBJ2-7; no reliable D call. The CDR3 is 11 residues long. Germline assignment: CDR1 SNHLY and CDR2 FYNNEI. Trimming shortened V by 5 bases and J by 4 bases, and 6 bases separated the two germline ends. CDR3 DNA: TGTGCCAGCAGTCTATCGTACGAGCAGTACGTC. Translating it yields CASSLSYEQYV.

The genes are TRBV29-1 and TRBJ2-5; a weak D match, TRBD1 (6 bases). CDR3 length: 10 residues. Trimming took 7 bases from V and 5 from J, leaving 8 bases between them. The germline V gene has CDR1 SQVTM and CDR2 ANQGSEA. CDR3 sequence (DNA): TGCAGCGGTGGACAGGAGACCCAGTACTTC. Its translation: CSGGQETQYF.

The J gene is TRBJ1-1, the V gene TRBV13; 9 bases map to TRBD1. The CDR3 runs 18 residues. Germline lookup yields CDR1 PRHDT and CDR2 FYEKMQ (reference sequence). Losses at the gene ends were 4 bases for V and 4 bases for J; bases not matched to a gene: 16. This CDR3 reads CASSSKHLQGAGFTEAFF. CDR3 bases: TGTGCCAGCAGCTCAAAACATTTACAGGGGGCAGGTTTCACTGAAGCTTTCTTT.

The CDR3 loop reads CASSQVAATYNSPLHF. The DNA of the CDR3 is TGCGCCAGCAGCCAAGTGGCAGCGACCTATAATTCACCCCTCCACTTT. V and J are TRBV4-1 and TRBJ1-6; D not certain. The CDR3 spans 16 residues. V was cut by 1 base and J by 2 bases, with 9 bases left in between. Germline V gene sequence: CDR1 MGHRA, CDR2 YSYEKL.

The chain uses TRBV30 and TRBJ2-1; 7 nucleotides match TRBD2. This CDR3 region has 12 residues. Losses at the gene ends were 2 bases for V and 13 bases for J; bases not matched to a gene: 8. CDR1 and CDR2 (germline): GTSNPN, SVGIG (reference sequence). CDR3: CAWSLLANAQFF. The CDR3 nucleotides read TGTGCCTGGAGTTTACTAGCGAACGCCCAGTTCTTC.

In its sample, this clone was seen many times. This specimen includes other DNA sequences encoding the same CDR3. The chain recombines TRBV28 with TRBJ1-5; no firm D call. Between the trimmed V and J ends, which lost 6 bases and 3 bases, there was a span of 9 bases. The CDR3 is made up of 13 amino acids. The germline gives CDR1 MDHEN, CDR2 SYDVKM. Written as DNA, the CDR3 is TGTGCCAGCAGCCCGGTCCTCAATCAGCCCCAGCATTTT. Translating it yields CASSPVLNQPQHF.

This clone showed up just once. The V call is TRBV4-1, the J call TRBJ1-2; tentatively, D is TRBD1 (6 bases). CDR1 is MGHRA and CDR2 is YSYEKL in the germline V gene. Between the trimmed V and J ends, which lost 0 bases and 0 bases, there was a span of 11 bases. The CDR3 is 16 amino acids. The CDR3 region is CASSQDQGITNYGYTF. For the CDR3, the DNA is TGCGCCAGCAGCCAAGATCAGGGGATTACTAACTATGGCTACACCTTC.

This rearrangement joins TRBV4-3 to TRBJ1-1; no reliable D call. The CDR3 runs 12 residues. CDR1 is LGHNA and CDR2 is YSLEER in the germline V gene. The V and J ends lost 1 base and 11 bases respectively, with 11 bases between them. CDR3 loop: CASSQGTGLAFF. The CDR3 DNA sequence: TGCGCCAGCAGCCAAGGAACGGGGTTGGCTTTCTTT.

The chain recombines TRBV11-3 with TRBJ2-1, with a possible D match to TRBD1 (6 bases). Between the trimmed V and J ends, which lost 5 bases and 8 bases, there was a span of 34 bases. Germline assignment: CDR1 SGHNT and CDR2 YENEEA. CDR3 size: 20 residues. CDR3 residues: CASSGSFGIHRERDPDEQFF. The DNA of the CDR3 is TGTGCCAGCAGCGGGAGCTTTGGGATCCACAGGGAACGCGATCCTGATGAGCAGTTCTTC.

The rearrangement joins TRBV19 to TRBJ2-3; 7 positions agree with TRBD2. V was pared by 6 bases and J by 5 bases, with 20 bases of the junction left unmatched. Germline-derived CDR1 and CDR2 are LNHDA and SQIVND (reference sequence). The CDR3 runs to 18 residues. In DNA form, the CDR3 reads TGTGCCAGTAGCTACCCTGCGGGGGAGGGGACGAATAGAGATACGCAGTATTTT. Translated: CASSYPAGEGTNRDTQYF.

The rearrangement uses TRBV19 and TRBJ1-6, with D perhaps TRBD1 (5 bases). V was clipped by 4 bases and J by 9 bases, with 10 bases between them. The germline V gene encodes CDR1 LNHDA and CDR2 SQIVND (reference sequence). The length of the CDR3 is 13 residues. The chain's CDR3 is CASSTDTGSPLHF. CDR3 DNA sequence: TGTGCCAGTAGTACGGACACGGGTTCACCCCTCCACTTT.

This clone was seen repeatedly, ten times or more. V usage is TRBV29-1 and J usage is TRBJ1-1, with 9 bases matching TRBD1. The CDR3 is 13 amino acids. CDR1 SQVTM and CDR2 ANQGSEA come from the germline V gene. J lost 2 bases, V lost 6 bases, and 4 bases had no gene match. The CDR3 nucleotides read TGCAGCGTCTTACAGGGGGCCAACACTGAAGCTTTCTTT. Amino acids: CSVLQGANTEAFF.

The gene calls are TRBV28 and TRBJ1-1; tentative D call: TRBD1 (5 bases). V was pared by 7 bases and J by 1 base, with 16 bases between. CDR1 is MDHEN, CDR2 SYDVKM, per germline. The CDR3 runs 15 residues. The CDR3 sequence: CASNKGGAGNTEAFF. CDR3 nucleotides: TGTGCCAGCAACAAGGGAGGGGCAGGGAACACTGAAGCTTTCTTT.

The chain has TRBV9 and TRBJ2-1; 10 nucleotides line up with TRBD2. Germline CDR1 reads SGDLS; CDR2 reads YYNGEE. This CDR3 has 18 residues. Trimming took 3 bases from V and 2 from J; bases not matched to a gene: 11. This CDR3 reads CASSDRASGSSAYNEQFF. The CDR3 DNA follows: TGTGCCAGCAGCGACCGGGCTAGCGGGAGTAGCGCCTACAATGAGCAGTTCTTC.

For the CDR3, the DNA is TGTGCCACCAGGGGGGGGACCAATCAGCCCCAGCATTTT. Translation: CATRGGTNQPQHF. The genes are TRBV15 and TRBJ1-5; tentative D call: TRBD1 (5 bases). V was clipped by 6 bases and J by 3 bases, with 9 bases between them. CDR3 length: 13 amino acids. CDR1 and CDR2 from the germline V gene are LNHNV and YYDKDF (reference sequence).

The rearrangement joins TRBV7-2 to TRBJ1-1; D perhaps matches TRBD1 (5 bases). Trimming took off 5 bases at V and 0 bases at J, with 16 bases between the two ends. Germline V gene data show CDR1 as SGHTA and CDR2 as FQGNSA. The CDR3 consists of 16 residues. This chain's CDR3 is CASSPQAVLMNTEAFF. CDR3 sequence (DNA): TGTGCCAGCAGCCCACAGGCGGTCCTGATGAACACTGAAGCTTTCTTT.

The rearrangement uses TRBV6-1 and TRBJ1-1; perhaps TRBD1 as D (5 bases). The CDR3 spans 15 residues. Between the trimmed V and J ends, which lost 3 bases and 4 bases, there was a span of 15 bases. The V gene's germline CDR1 is MNHNS and CDR2 SASEGT. CDR3: CASSDATARSTEAFF. The DNA of the CDR3 is TGTGCCAGCAGTGACGCGACAGCTAGGAGCACTGAAGCTTTCTTT.

The rearrangement joins TRBV11-2 to TRBJ2-7; D ambiguous. The V gene lost 5 bases and the J gene lost 0 bases, with 11 bases spanning the gap. CDR1 and CDR2 (germline): SGHAT, FQNNGV. The CDR3 covers 14 residues. The CDR3 DNA sequence: TGTGCCAGCAGCGCTAAACACAGCTCCTACGAGCAGTACGTC. This translates into CASSAKHSSYEQYV.

This clone was recorded a few times. This sequence joins TRBV7-9 and TRBJ2-3; 9 positions match TRBD2. Germline-derived CDR1 and CDR2 are SEHNR and FQNEAQ (reference sequence). The CDR3 contains 17 residues. With V trimmed by 1 base and J by 6 bases, 11 bases remained unmatched. This CDR3 is CASSLGSPIAGVDTQYF. The CDR3 DNA sequence: TGTGCCAGCAGCTTAGGTTCCCCAATAGCGGGAGTGGATACGCAGTATTTT.

The chain recombines TRBV5-1 with TRBJ2-5; D not certain. The V and J ends lost 1 base and 2 bases respectively, with 6 bases between them. Per the germline V gene, CDR1 is SGHRS and CDR2 is YFSETQ. CDR3 length: 13 amino acids. CDR3 loop: CASSLRAQETQYF. The CDR3 region has the DNA TGCGCCAGCAGCTTGCGAGCGCAAGAGACCCAGTACTTC.

The rearrangement links TRBV9 to TRBJ1-4; TRBD1 agrees at 8 bases. V lost 2 bases to trimming and J lost 8 bases; unmatched junction nucleotides: 8. The CDR3 consists of 15 residues. Per the germline V gene, CDR1 is SGDLS and CDR2 is YYNGEE. The CDR3 DNA is TGTGCCAGCAGCGTCTCAGGGGGCCCTCGGGAAAAACTGTTTTTT. Translated, it gives CASSVSGGPREKLFF.

V is TRBV7-9 and J is TRBJ1-6; 7 nucleotides agree with TRBD1. Germline V gene lookup returns CDR1 SEHNR and CDR2 FQNEAQ (reference sequence). The CDR3 length is 13 residues. Losses at the gene ends were 5 bases for V and 9 bases for J; bases not matched to a gene: 4. CDR3: CASSEDRVSPLHF. The CDR3 region has the DNA TGTGCCAGCAGCGAAGACAGGGTTTCACCCCTCCACTTT.

V and J are TRBV24-1 and TRBJ2-2; TRBD2 agrees at 7 bases. The CDR3 loop spans 15 amino acids. Trimming removed 0 bases from V and 3 bases from J; junction bases left unmatched: 0. Germline CDR1 reads KGHDR; CDR2 reads SFDVKD. The CDR3 coding sequence is TGTGCCACCAGTGATTTGGGGAGGGACACCGGGGAGCTGTTTTTT. This translates into CATSDLGRDTGELFF.

Here the CDR3 reads CASSLYGRITEQFF. CDR3 nucleotide sequence: TGTGCCAGCAGTTTATACGGGAGAATCACTGAGCAGTTCTTC. The V and J genes are TRBV27 and TRBJ2-1, with a possible D match to TRBD2 (6 bases). The germline CDR1 and CDR2 sequences are MNHEY and SMNVEV (reference sequence). The CDR3 runs 14 residues. The V gene lost 1 base and the J gene lost 9 bases, with 13 bases spanning the gap.

The rearrangement joins TRBV7-3 to TRBJ1-1; 7 nucleotides match TRBD1. This CDR3 is built from 14 residues. V lost 4 bases, J lost 3 bases, and 5 bases stayed unmatched. CDR1 and CDR2 (germline): SGHTA, FQGTGA. This CDR3 is CASSSYRGDTEAFF. Written as DNA, the CDR3 is TGTGCCAGCAGCTCCTACAGGGGCGACACTGAAGCTTTCTTT. Together with reference TRBV7-3 and TRBJ1-1, the CDR3 gives the full variable domain: GAGVSQTPSNKVTEKGKYVELRCDPISGHTALYWYRQSLGQGPEFLIYFQGTGAADDSGLPNDRFFAVRPEGSVSTLKIQRTERGDSAVYLCASSSYRGDTEAFFGQGTRLTVV.

The chain couples TRBV11-2 to TRBJ1-2, with 8 positions matching TRBD1. CDR3 size: 15 residues. Looked up from germline, CDR1 is SGHAT and CDR2 is FQNNGV. The V and J ends lost 5 bases and 9 bases, in that order; junction bases with no gene match: 14. This CDR3 reads CASSPTPGQGIRYTF. The CDR3 coding sequence is TGTGCCAGCAGCCCGACCCCCGGACAGGGAATTCGCTACACCTTC.